The 28 T cell receptor beta chains below come from one sample, sequenced in a study of blood T cells in healthy people across ages. The use of a sample-barcoded 5' primer and a J-beta primer mix characterized a second PCR of about 7 to 12 cycles. TCRdb used MiXCR to reprocess the 5' RACE reads, holding one entry per CDR3 protein. The table records about 720,000 distinct CDR3 sequences, about a fifth of them present only once. Material: blood. These receptors originate from a man in his 70s in good health.

The sample holds a few counts of this clonotype. The chain combines TRBV28 with TRBJ2-5; D is possibly TRBD1 (5 bases). The CDR3 totals 12 residues. Per germline, CDR1 MDHEN and CDR2 SYDVKM. V gave up 6 bases and J gave up 4 bases, with 9 bases separating them. The CDR3 here is CASRERGETQYF. In nucleotides, the CDR3 is TGTGCCAGCAGGGAAAGGGGAGAGACCCAGTACTTC. The variable domain in full, completed from reference TRBV28 and TRBJ2-5, reads DVKVTQSSRYLVKRTGEKVFLECVQDMDHENMFWYRQDPGLGLRLIYFSYDVKMKEKGDIPEGYSVSREKKERFSLILESASTNQTSMYLCASRERGETQYFGPGTRLLVL.

The chain joins TRBV5-6 to TRBJ2-3; D ambiguous. V lost 4 bases, J lost 0 bases, and 12 bases lay in between. This CDR3 comprises 15 residues. Germline CDR1 SGHDT, CDR2 YYEEEE. In DNA form, the CDR3 reads TGTGCCAGCAGCGCCTCCGGATTTAGCACAGATACGCAGTATTTT. Translation gives CASSASGFSTDTQYF.

The V call is TRBV15, the J call TRBJ2-1; 11 bases are shared with TRBD2. In germline, CDR1 is LNHNV, CDR2 YYDKDF (reference sequence). Trimming cost V 0 bases and J 6 bases; bases outside gene matches: 4. The CDR3 spans 16 residues. The CDR3 is CATSRDLLAGVNEQFF. The CDR3 nucleotides are TGTGCCACCAGCAGAGATTTACTAGCGGGAGTCAATGAGCAGTTCTTC.

This clonotype was counted a few times. The chain carries TRBV20-1 and TRBJ1-2, with TRBD1 as a possible D gene (5 bases). Germline CDR1 DFQATT, CDR2 SNEGSKA (reference sequence). The V gene lost 0 bases and the J gene lost 5 bases, with 7 bases spanning the gap. The CDR3 has 12 amino acids. The CDR3 reads CSARDRQYGYTF. The CDR3 DNA reads as TGCAGTGCTAGAGATCGACAGTATGGCTACACCTTC.

This clonotype was seen many times. This chain joins TRBV12-3 or TRBV12-4 and TRBJ1-1; D unresolved. The CDR3 extends over 18 amino acids. Trimming removed 8 bases at V and 2 bases at J, with 27 bases between. CDR3 residues: CASAISGAGLSGNTEAFF. For the CDR3, the DNA is TGTGCCAGCGCCATTTCCGGTGCCGGTCTCTCTGGAAACACTGAAGCTTTCTTT.

This clonotype has just a few counts. This rearrangement joins TRBV9 to TRBJ1-2, with no clear D. This CDR3 contains 14 residues. Trimming removed 4 bases at V and 7 bases at J, with 17 bases between. Looked up from germline, CDR1 is SGDLS and CDR2 is YYNGEE. The CDR3 region has the DNA TGTGCCAGCAGCCCCGGTGGAAGGGTTAGTGGCTACACCTTC. Its translation: CASSPGGRVSGYTF.

V usage is TRBV3-1 and J usage is TRBJ2-3, with TRBD2 identical over 11 bases. The ends lost 4 bases at V and 5 bases at J; junction bases unmatched: 11. CDR1 LGHDT and CDR2 YNNKEL come from the germline V gene (reference sequence). This CDR3 region has 17 residues. This CDR3 is CASSPWGTSGRGDTQYF. In DNA, the CDR3 is TGTGCCAGCAGCCCATGGGGTACTAGCGGGAGAGGAGATACGCAGTATTTT.

The chain has TRBV2 and TRBJ1-4; 7 positions agree with TRBD1. This CDR3 comprises 15 residues. The V gene end was trimmed by 4 bases and the J gene end by 10 bases; junction bases not matched to a gene: 12. Germline loops: CDR1 SNHLY, CDR2 FYNNEI. CDR3 amino acids: CASSARMTGSGKLFF. The CDR3, as DNA: TGTGCCAGCAGTGCCCGAATGACAGGGTCAGGAAAACTGTTTTTT.

The sample holds a few counts of this clonotype. This sequence joins TRBV7-9 and TRBJ2-1; weak D call: TRBD2 (5 bases). The CDR3 covers 14 residues. Germline-derived CDR1 and CDR2 are SEHNR and FQNEAQ (reference sequence). Trimming took 7 bases from V and 8 from J, leaving 18 bases between them. The CDR3 DNA follows: TGTGCCAGCATCCCGAGGGCCGCTTTAGATGAGCAGTTCTTC. Translating gives CASIPRAALDEQFF.

This clonotype was recorded a few times. The chain employs TRBV27 and TRBJ2-3; maybe TRBD1 (6 bases). Germline CDR1 reads MNHEY; CDR2 reads SMNVEV (reference sequence). The CDR3 totals 15 residues. Trimming shortened V by 5 bases and J by 5 bases, and 17 bases separated the two germline ends. CDR3 bases: TGTGCCAGCAGTACCAGACAGGTCTTTTTAGATACGCAGTATTTT. This translates into CASSTRQVFLDTQYF.

The V and J genes are TRBV27 and TRBJ1-2; 7 positions agree with TRBD1. With V trimmed by 4 bases and J by 7 bases, 12 bases remained unmatched. CDR1 and CDR2 (germline): MNHEY, SMNVEV (reference sequence). The CDR3 loop spans 15 amino acids. The CDR3 here is CASSSRPGTASGYTF. The CDR3 region has the DNA TGTGCCAGCAGTTCCCGCCCCGGGACAGCGAGTGGCTACACCTTC.

The chain joins TRBV10-3 to TRBJ2-1, with 10 bases aligning to TRBD2. The CDR3 contains 14 residues. Germline CDR1 ENHRY, CDR2 SYGVKD. Losses at the gene ends were 3 bases for V and 6 bases for J; bases not matched to a gene: 2. CDR3 amino acids: CAISDGTSANEQFF. In nucleotides, the CDR3 is TGTGCCATCAGTGACGGGACTAGCGCCAATGAGCAGTTCTTC.

The chain has TRBV5-6 and TRBJ1-2; D might be TRBD1 (6 bases). CDR1 SGHDT and CDR2 YYEEEE come from the germline V gene. This CDR3 spans 13 amino acids. V was trimmed by 5 bases and J by 8 bases, leaving 16 bases between them. The CDR3 nucleotides are TGTGCCAGCAGGCCAACAGGGATTGGGGGCTACACCTTC. This translates into CASRPTGIGGYTF.

CDR3 DNA sequence: TGTGCCAGCAGCATACTAGCGGGGGGGCCCTCTGAGCAGTTCTTC. This sequence encodes CASSILAGGPSEQFF. The rearrangement uses TRBV2 and TRBJ2-5; TRBD2 agrees at 13 bases. The DNA end is more similar to TRBJ2-1, so the J call may be wrong. Germline V gene sequence: CDR1 SNHLY, CDR2 FYNNEI. This CDR3 has 15 amino acids.

This clonotype was picked up a small number of times. The J gene is TRBJ2-3, the V gene TRBV11-2, with TRBD1 identical over 8 bases. V shed 7 bases and J 4 bases; nucleotides not matched to a gene: 10. This CDR3 has 15 residues. Germline values: CDR1 SGHAT, CDR2 FQNNGV. The CDR3, as DNA: TGTGCCAGCAACACCCACAGGGGGAAGGCAGATACGCAGTATTTT. It codes for CASNTHRGKADTQYF.

This clonotype appeared a few times. The rearrangement links TRBV5-1 to TRBJ2-2; TRBD1 aligns across 8 bases. This CDR3 has 16 residues. The V gene end was trimmed by 3 bases and the J gene end by 4 bases; junction bases not matched to a gene: 8. Germline loops: CDR1 SGHRS, CDR2 YFSETQ. The CDR3 spells CASSSRQGRGTGELFF. DNA for the CDR3: TGCGCCAGCAGCTCCCGACAGGGGCGCGGCACCGGGGAGCTGTTTTTT.

This chain links TRBV20-1 with TRBJ2-5, with a possible D match to TRBD2 (6 bases). The J call may be faulty, since TRBJ2-1 better matches the DNA end. CDR3 size: 14 residues. The germline CDR1 and CDR2 sequences are DFQATT and SNEGSKA (reference sequence). DNA of the CDR3: TGCAGTGCTAGAGTCCCTCTAGCGACCAATGAGCAGTTCTTC. Residues: CSARVPLATNEQFF.

The genes are TRBV2 and TRBJ2-4, with D maybe TRBD1 (6 bases). V was trimmed by 1 base and J by 2 bases, leaving 9 bases between them. The germline CDR1 and CDR2 sequences are SNHLY and FYNNEI. The CDR3 has 15 amino acids. The CDR3 DNA reads TGTGCCAGCAGTGAAGGCAGGGGTCCCAAAAACATTCAGTACTTC. It yields the protein CASSEGRGPKNIQYF.

The gene calls are TRBV20-1 and TRBJ2-7; 9 bases fit TRBD1. Losses at the gene ends were 2 bases for V and 2 bases for J; bases not matched to a gene: 4. The CDR3 extends over 14 amino acids. Germline V CDR1 and CDR2: DFQATT, SNEGSKA (reference sequence). CDR3: CSARRDRVPYEQYF. DNA of the CDR3: TGCAGTGCTAGAAGGGACAGGGTACCCTACGAGCAGTACTTC.

This clonotype was picked up a small number of times. This chain joins TRBV7-9 and TRBJ2-1; 9 bases fit TRBD1. This CDR3 is built from 17 residues. Germline V gene data show CDR1 as SEHNR and CDR2 as FQNEAQ (reference sequence). V dropped 0 bases and J dropped 1; count of bases not matched to a gene: 4. CDR3 amino acids: CASSLALGQGSYNEQFF. CDR3 nucleotide sequence: TGTGCCAGCAGCTTAGCGTTGGGACAGGGATCCTACAATGAGCAGTTCTTC.

On this clonotype: Its ends do not fully match the called genes, so a read error is possible. The genes are TRBV12-3 or TRBV12-4 and TRBJ2-7, with D tentatively TRBD1 (6 bases). There are 12 residues in the CDR3. The CDR3 sequence is CASSGETGTKFF. DNA for the CDR3: TGTGCCAGCAGTGGCGAGACAGGCACGAAGTTCTTC.

The chain joins TRBV29-1 to TRBJ1-5; D unclear. Trimming took 8 bases from V and 11 from J, leaving 10 bases between them. CDR1 and CDR2 from the germline V gene are SQVTM and ANQGSEA. The CDR3 totals 9 residues. The CDR3 region is CSPSPAQHF. CDR3 DNA sequence: TGCAGCCCCTCGCCGGCCCAGCATTTT.

The chain combines TRBV6-2 or TRBV6-3 with TRBJ2-7, with 12 bases lining up with TRBD2. CDR1 MNHEY and CDR2 SVGEGT come from the germline V gene. The CDR3 has 15 residues. The V segment lost 5 bases and the J segment 3 bases; nucleotides outside the gene matches: 5. CDR3 sequence: CASSPTSGGNYEQYF. The CDR3 DNA sequence: TGTGCCAGCAGTCCGACTAGCGGGGGCAACTACGAGCAGTACTTC.

This clonotype was counted a few times. The chain combines TRBV6-4 with TRBJ2-5; D may be TRBD1 or TRBD2 (5 bases each). Looked up from germline, CDR1 is MRHNA and CDR2 is SNTAGT. CDR3 length equals 13 residues. V gave up 6 bases and J gave up 6 bases, with 14 bases separating them. CDR3 bases: TGTGCCAGCAGCGAGGATGGGGGAAAGACCCAGTACTTC. Its protein product is CASSEDGGKTQYF.

This clonotype was observed a handful of times. The rearrangement joins TRBV5-1 to TRBJ2-6; D is ambiguous. This CDR3 has 15 amino acids. The V end was cut by 0 bases, the J end by 0 bases, with 4 bases between. Germline V gene sequence: CDR1 SGHRS, CDR2 YFSETQ. The CDR3 spells CASSLDVSGANVLTF. The CDR3 nucleotides are TGCGCCAGCAGCTTGGACGTCTCTGGGGCCAACGTCCTGACTTTC.

The sample holds a few counts of this clonotype. This chain connects TRBV19 to TRBJ2-7; D unclear. Germline-derived CDR1 and CDR2 are LNHDA and SQIVND (reference sequence). V was pared by 0 bases and J by 9 bases, with 9 bases between. The CDR3 is made up of 12 amino acids. The CDR3: CASSIDGRWQYF. For the CDR3, the DNA is TGTGCCAGTAGTATAGATGGGCGGTGGCAGTACTTC.

At least ten counts were recorded for this clonotype. The gene calls are TRBV10-3 and TRBJ2-5; TRBD1 matches 8 bases. CDR1 and CDR2 (germline): ENHRY, SYGVKD. The V segment lost 4 bases and the J segment 0 bases; nucleotides outside the gene matches: 1. The CDR3 consists of 14 residues. The DNA for the CDR3 is TGTGCCATCAGTGGGGGACAGGACCAAGAGACCCAGTACTTC. Translated, it gives CAISGGQDQETQYF.

The table lists this clonotype with many counts. The chain couples TRBV20-1 to TRBJ2-3; 7 positions match TRBD2. From germline, CDR1 is DFQATT and CDR2 SNEGSKA (reference sequence). CDR3 length equals 14 residues. With 6 bases clipped from V and 4 bases from J, the junction kept 10 bases outside the gene matches. DNA for the CDR3: TGCAGTGCGTTAGCTAGCGGAGGACCAGATACGCAGTATTTT. It translates to CSALASGGPDTQYF.